This entry features one T cell receptor beta chain sequence. This clone came up a few times. Its antigen remains undetermined. No clone much larger than this one lies a single base away; base qualities are absent. The cohort was made up of approximately 670 healthy bone marrow donors. At the time of sampling, all cohort members were nominally healthy, though unrecorded immune exposures were likely present. The donor was CMV seropositive and belonged to the group of 270 or so seropositive cohort members. A peripheral blood sample was provided by each donor, and peripheral blood mononuclear cells were used for TCR beta sequencing. The Qiagen DNeasy Blood Extraction Kit was used to extract genomic DNA from the blood cell samples. Library creation used the immunoSEQ multiplex PCR assay. A mixture of 60 forward primers for TCR Vbeta segments and 13 reverse primers for TCR Jbeta segments was used in the multiplex PCR. A multiplex PCR assay on genomic DNA amplified the CDR3 region of rearranged TCR beta genes. The amplified TCR beta libraries were sequenced on the Illumina HiSeq System as 87-base-pair reads. The published analysis was carried out like this. A later analysis counted approximately 84 million unique TCR beta chains across the 666 repertoires, and some 11 million of these chains were shared by at least two donors. Raw reads were error-corrected and collapsed into unique sequences by a nearest-neighbor algorithm in which closely related sequences were merged to remove PCR and sequencing errors. CDR3 sequences were aligned to IMGT reference sequences to assign V, D and J gene segments. For a sequence to be retained, at least a six-nucleotide match to both a V gene segment and a J gene segment was required. A rearrangement was called productive if the CDR3 had no stop codons and remained in frame with V and J, and every other rearrangement was called non-productive. CDR3 was defined by IMGT convention, running from the second conserved V-encoded cysteine to the conserved J-encoded phenylalanine. The earlier analysis of 587 of the donors excluded sequences that lacked an unambiguous match to a single V gene segment. An earlier analysis of under 750 of the donors called V segments functional above 56.7% productive rearrangements and segregating when the between-donor standard deviation exceeded 5%. A statistical classification framework was developed to diagnose cytomegalovirus status using the catalog of TCR beta chain sequences. A later analysis assigned V and J genes by comparing TCR nucleotide sequences with IMGT/GENE-DB human TR gene sequences. Using the TCRdist pipeline, a later analysis assigned CDR3 sequences along with most-parsimonious VDJ recombination scenarios. In a later analysis, each TCR beta chain was defined by its CDR3 amino acid sequence together with its V-gene family, and reads lacking a unique V-gene family were excluded. In a later analysis, nearly 600 highly shared, low-generation-probability nucleotide sequences were removed to address suspected cross-contamination and a sequencing artifact. In a later analysis, a clonal expansion index was calculated for each public chain from normalized within-repertoire ranks of inferred template counts. In a later analysis, generation probabilities were computed with a VDJ recombination model fitted to out-of-frame rearrangements, and the resulting probabilities were checked against IGoR. In a later analysis, hypergeometric tests were used to score TCR-TCR, TCR-HLA and TCR-CMV co-occurrence, with a repertoire-size bias correction applied to TCR pairs. In a later analysis, false discovery rates were estimated by permuting HLA or CMV assignments 20 times. In a later analysis, co-occurring TCRs were grouped using DBSCAN, with TCRdist sequence similarity added in when clustering inside HLA-allele-positive subsets. Repertoires with fewer than 30,000 or more than 120,000 public chains, plus five repertoires with anomalous nucleotide sharing, were excluded from co-occurrence clustering. This immuneACCESS table, as held by TCRdb, lists in-frame sequences with V and J called but not all clones. Of the missing ones, under half trace to an unresolved V gene in checked studies; the others have no known cause. V, J and clone size are those of that table, while D and trimming were read from the DNA. The sample table lists roughly 150,000 clones, roughly 85% of them with a count of one. The ten largest clones represent 6.5% of the sample.

This specimen belongs to a study of cytomegalovirus exposure and HLA in healthy donors (TCRdb year 2017). The study in broad terms: According to an earlier analysis of a few hundred of the donors, about 190 million T cells yielded 117 million unique TCR beta sequences and 250 to 350 Gb of sequence data. About 280 gigabases of sequencing data and approximately 91 million unique TCR sequences made up an early release that covered nearly 650 HLA-typed donors. Among the roughly 400 genotyped donors, approximately 76% belonged to the genetic ancestry cluster associated with self-reported Caucasian donors. The study aimed to test whether signatures of past pathogen exposure could be identified by cataloging public T cell receptors. Using immunosequencing, the study profiled T cell repertoires from fewer than 850 subjects and related those repertoires to cytomegalovirus serostatus. In addition to the first cohort of 500 to 850 subjects, a separate validation cohort of 120 different subjects was used. The study combined high-throughput TCR immunosequencing, statistical association of individual TCRs with disease status, and machine learning to predict cytomegalovirus infection status. A later analysis re-examined previously published TCR beta repertoires from roughly 720 donors and added high-resolution HLA genotyping to investigate patterns of TCR occurrence. Rather than drawing on any new phenotypic data, the later analysis identified candidate immune exposures from TCR beta sequences and the way those sequences occurred across donors. In an earlier analysis of over 550 of the donors, high-throughput TCR beta sequencing was used to judge whether each TCR beta V gene segment behaved as functional or pseudogenic. Alongside the repertoire data, information on donor age, sex, ethnicity and CMV serostatus was compiled. Genome-wide SNP genotypes for about 65% of the roughly 700 donors were used in a later genetic analysis, which treated that subset as a discovery cohort. All discovery cohort repertoires had been generated on a single sequencing platform. HLA typing included class I and class II loci at four-digit resolution. Typing coverage varied by locus: about 620-630 donors for A, B, C, DRB1 and DQB1; approximately 520 for DQA1; some 610 for DPA1; around 450 for DPB1. Four to six DR-DQ haplotypes were handled as single units for association and clustering because linkage in the cohort was strong. Among 398 genotyped donors of the cohort, an average of approximately 240,000 unique TCR beta nucleotide sequences were sequenced per donor, approximately 20% of them non-productive. The paper as a whole reports these results and caveats: A later analysis reported that several top co-occurrence clusters appeared linked to parvovirus B19, influenza, CMV and Epstein-Barr virus. Compared with the approximately 670-donor mean, donors in an Asian-associated ancestry cluster had fewer N-insertions in productive TCRs, according to a later genetic analysis. Linkage disequilibrium might explain the correlated functional status among segregating V segments, but an unknown experimental factor could not be ruled out. According to the authors, the approach could potentially be generalized to other disease states and immunological phenotypes. In a later analysis, HLA-associated TCR beta chains showed more clonal expansion and lower generation probabilities than non-associated chains that were equally common. This cohort had only TCR beta chains sequenced, and the lack of alpha or paired-chain data limited which features could be detected. The classifier was reported to diagnose cytomegalovirus status with high specificity and sensitivity in both the original and validation cohorts. In a later analysis, TCR association rates were found to vary across HLA loci, with the most associated TCRs seen for DRB1 alleles and the fewest for HLA-C alleles. A few of the identified cytomegalovirus-associated TCR beta chains were confirmed in vitro to be specific for cytomegalovirus antigens. A further reported finding was that TCR beta sequences accurately predicted the HLA-A and HLA-B alleles for most subjects in the first cohort. An earlier analysis of several hundred of the donors showed that most TCR beta V segments appeared in productive rearrangements either about 87% or about 30% of the time, which broadly matched IMGT annotations. In a later genetic analysis, a missense DCLRE1C variant was associated with V-gene and J-gene trimming of TCR beta chains, and the association was replicated in an independent cohort. HLA typing was unavailable for some donors at each locus, so association tests used only the typed subset. Around 16 rarely observed V segments, including chromosome 9 orphons, were excluded from the earlier analysis of several hundred of the donors because counts were too low. While some public TCRs were present in many individuals, most TCR sequences turned up only very rarely across donors. The study listed 150 to 200 TCR beta chains as associated with cytomegalovirus. In a later analysis, most CMV-associated TCR beta chains were found to appear HLA-restricted, with HLA associations seemingly driven largely by CMV exposure. A cluster of highly shared sequence variants was judged likely to represent a technical artifact of the sequencing pipeline. A later analysis associated 17,000 or so TCR beta sequences with specific HLA alleles at a false discovery rate of 0.05. Immune exposure information for the cohort was limited to CMV serostatus. When HLA alleles, especially DR and DQ, strongly co-occurred, TCR associations were difficult to assign to individual alleles. Sequencing depth was assumed to be roughly uniform across donors in the presence/absence analyses, though that assumption may not hold.

This clonotype originated in a man in his forties in good health and CMV-seropositive. Specimen: PBMCs.

Here the CDR3 is given as CASSWKLDRNQPQHF. The nucleotide sequence reads TGTGCCAGCAGTTGGAAACTGGACAGAAATCAGCCCCAGCATTTT. This receptor chain uses TRBV6-5 and TRBJ1-5; the D region possibly corresponds to TRBD1 (6 bases align). The CDR3 runs 15 amino acids, cysteine and phenylalanine included. Only CDR3 DNA remains: 45 bases, in frame from the first base. V is clipped by 4 bases and J by 4 bases, and the sequence between their germline boundaries is 14 bases long. CDR1 and CDR2 were assigned from the germline V gene as MNHEY and SVGAGI.